These 31 T cell receptor beta chains came from one sample sequenced in a study of Tregs in tolerant kidney transplant recipients. Measured with immunoSEQ multiplex PCR; TCRdb has only the in-frame clones, and not every one. This table holds roughly 48,000 clones. The sample consisted of CD4+ T cells from blood, taken before the transplant. The receptor set was obtained from a human donor who received a combined kidney and bone marrow transplant.

Worth noting for this clone: The read halts 3 residues ahead of the CDR3 end, with the missing end drawn from the germline J gene. The chain links TRBV19 to TRBJ2-1; 12 nucleotides line up with TRBD2. Germline trimming cut 7 bases from V and 6 bases from J; bases unmatched to any gene: 7. The CDR3 runs 15 residues. In germline, CDR1 is LNHDA, CDR2 SQIVND (reference sequence). The CDR3 reads CASTKLAGGLNEQFF. The covered CDR3 bases are TGTGCCAGTACCAAACTAGCGGGAGGTCTCAATGAG.

Concerning this clone: From the germline J gene comes the end of the CDR3, since the read stops 3 residues before it. This rearrangement joins TRBV6-2 or TRBV6-3 to TRBJ2-7, with 7 bases matching TRBD1. With 7 bases clipped from V and 2 bases from J, the junction kept 8 bases outside the gene matches. This CDR3 has 14 amino acids. CDR1 is MNHEY and CDR2 is SVGEGT in the germline V gene. Here the CDR3 reads CASTPGTETYEQYF. Incomplete CDR3 DNA: TGTGCCAGCACCCCCGGGACAGAGACCTACGAG.

To note about this clone: The CDR3 goes on 3 residues after the read ends, and that part is filled in from the germline J gene. The genes are TRBV20-1 and TRBJ2-7; TRBD2 matches 8 bases. CDR3 length: 14 residues. With V trimmed by 5 bases and J by 5 bases, 11 bases remained unmatched. CDR1 is DFQATT, CDR2 SNEGSKA, per germline (reference sequence). The CDR3 loop is CSAQDSGRANEQYF. The CDR3 bases that were read are TGCAGTGCTCAAGACAGCGGGAGAGCAAACGAG.

On this clone: The read falls 3 residues short of the CDR3 end, and the missing part is taken from the germline J gene. The V gene is TRBV5-6, the J gene TRBJ2-7; D perhaps matches TRBD1 (6 bases). V lost 5 bases and J 4 bases, leaving 19 bases between the germline ends. In germline, CDR1 is SGHDT, CDR2 YYEEEE. The length of the CDR3 is 15 residues. Partial CDR3 DNA: TGTGCCAGCAGTACCTGGGCAGGGGCGGGTTACGAG. Amino acid sequence: CASSTWAGAGYE. The whole CDR3 is CASSTWAGAGYEQYF.

The CDR3 protein is CASSESVGRRGTGELFF. CDR3 bases read: TGCGCCAGCAGTGAGTCAGTGGGTAGACGAGGGACCGGGGAG. This sequence joins TRBV10-2 and TRBJ2-2; tentative D call: TRBD2 (5 bases). The CDR3 extends 3 residues past the end of the read, so its final part is completed from the germline J gene. The CDR3 contains 17 residues. The germline gives CDR1 WSHSY, CDR2 SAAADI. V was shortened by 0 bases and J by 5 bases, with 16 bases between the two germline ends.

CDR3 sequence reads: CSARELQFQREGRNEQFF. The CDR3 bases that were read are TGCAGTGCTAGAGAGCTTCAATTTCAGCGGGAGGGTCGCAATGAG. V usage is TRBV20-1 and J usage is TRBJ2-1, with 10 nucleotides matching TRBD2. Coverage ceases 3 residues before the CDR3 finishes, and the germline J gene fills in the end. V gave up 0 bases and J gave up 6 bases; unmatched junction bases: 14. The germline gives CDR1 DFQATT, CDR2 SNEGSKA (reference sequence). The CDR3 runs 18 residues.

In regard to this clone: The read stops 3 residues short of the end of the CDR3; the missing end is completed from the germline J gene. The chain is built from TRBV18 and TRBJ2-7; TRBD2 might be the D (5 bases). V lost 3 bases, J lost 4 bases, and 19 bases lay in between. Germline V gene data show CDR1 as KGHSH and CDR2 as LQKENI. The CDR3 totals 16 residues. The CDR3: CASSPLGSGYFYEQYF. Partial CDR3 DNA: TGTGCCAGCTCACCCCTTGGAAGCGGATATTTTTACGAG.

About this clone itself: Read sequence stops 3 residues before the CDR3 end, and the germline J gene provides the missing end. V usage is TRBV30 and J usage is TRBJ1-2, with 9 nucleotides matching TRBD1. The CDR3 runs to 13 residues. Looked up from germline, CDR1 is GTSNPN and CDR2 is SVGIG (reference sequence). With V trimmed by 3 bases and J by 7 bases, 6 bases remained unmatched. CDR3 in amino acids: CAWSDRDRAGYTF. Incomplete CDR3 DNA: TGTGCCTGGAGCGACCGGGACAGGGCTGGC.

In the case of this clone: The read comes to an end 3 residues before the CDR3 does, leaving the germline J gene to fill in the end. This chain uses TRBV7-9 with TRBJ2-3; 8 bases align to TRBD2. V shed 2 bases and J 3 bases; nucleotides not matched to a gene: 4. The CDR3 extends over 15 amino acids. Per the germline V gene, CDR1 is SEHNR and CDR2 is FQNEAQ (reference sequence). CDR3 region: CASSLTAGETDTQYF. Incomplete CDR3 DNA: TGTGCCAGCAGCTTAACAGCGGGAGAAACAGATACG.

Worth noting for this clone: The read ends 3 residues early relative to the CDR3; the germline J gene fills the gap. The chain is built from TRBV20-1 and TRBJ2-3, with 7 bases that match TRBD2. The CDR3 spans 13 residues. The junction had 5 bases not matched to a gene; V was cut back by 0 bases and J by 8 bases. The V gene's germline CDR1 is DFQATT and CDR2 SNEGSKA (reference sequence). The CDR3 here is CSARDPGGSTQYF. Partial CDR3 DNA: TGCAGTGCTAGAGATCCGGGCGGGAGTACG.

Concerning this clone itself: The CDR3 extends 3 residues past the end of the read, so its final part is completed from the germline J gene. The chain couples TRBV13 to TRBJ2-7, with D possibly TRBD1 on 6 matching bases. Trimming took 2 bases from V and 3 from J, leaving 14 bases between them. Germline V lookup: CDR1 PRHDT, CDR2 FYEKMQ (reference sequence). The length of the CDR3 is 15 residues. CDR3 in amino acids: CASSLTGSSSYEQYF. The part of the CDR3 DNA that was read is TGTGCCAGCAGCTTAACAGGGTCATCAAGCTACGAG.

A note on this clone: The CDR3 goes on 3 residues after the read ends, and that part is filled in from the germline J gene. V is TRBV7-8 and J is TRBJ2-7; unclear D gene. The germline V gene encodes CDR1 SGHVS and CDR2 FQNEAQ. The CDR3 is 13 amino acids. V lost 6 bases and J lost 3, with 12 bases in between. This chain's CDR3 is CASRPSKGYEQYF. Incomplete CDR3 DNA: TGTGCCAGCAGACCAAGCAAGGGCTACGAG. Drawing the rest from reference TRBV7-8 and TRBJ2-7, the complete variable domain is GAGVSQSPRYKVAKRGQDVALRCDPISGHVSLFWYQQALGQGPEFLTYFQNEAQLDKSGLPSDRFFAERPEGSVSTLKIQRTQQEDSAVYLCASRPSKGYEQYFGPGTRLTVT.

Concerning this clone itself: Read sequence stops 3 residues before the CDR3 end, and the germline J gene provides the missing end. This chain connects TRBV20-1 to TRBJ2-1, with 14 positions matching TRBD2. The germline CDR1 and CDR2 sequences are DFQATT and SNEGSKA (reference sequence). CDR3 length: 17 amino acids. J gave up 3 bases and V 5 bases, and 9 bases lay outside the gene matches. This CDR3 is CSAPNPGLAGDYNEQFF. CDR3 bases read: TGCAGTGCTCCTAACCCGGGACTAGCGGGAGACTACAATGAG.

Of note for this clone: The CDR3 extends 3 residues past the end of the read, so its final part is completed from the germline J gene. The chain couples TRBV20-1 to TRBJ2-1; D is undetermined. CDR3 length: 11 residues. V lost 3 bases and J lost 9, with 9 bases in between. Germline values: CDR1 DFQATT, CDR2 SNEGSKA (reference sequence). CDR3 region: CSARVFGEQFF. The covered CDR3 bases are TGCAGTGCTAGGGTGTTCGGTGAG.

Regarding this clone: The read gets to within 3 residues of the CDR3 end, and the germline J gene fills in the rest. This rearrangement joins TRBV10-2 to TRBJ1-2; no firm D call. Germline V lookup: CDR1 WSHSY, CDR2 SAAADI. The CDR3 has 14 amino acids. The part of the CDR3 DNA that was read is TGCGCCAGCAGGCGGGCGGGAGAGAGGAATGAG. Translating it yields CASRRAGERNE. Given in full, the CDR3 is CASRRAGERNEYTF.

In regard to this clone: The read terminates 3 residues before the CDR3 end, so the remaining end is supplied by the germline J gene. The chain employs TRBV24-1 and TRBJ2-1; 8 bases agree with TRBD2. Germline assignment: CDR1 KGHDR and CDR2 SFDVKD. Losses at the gene ends were 9 bases for V and 1 base for J; bases not matched to a gene: 19. This CDR3 spans 19 amino acids. The CDR3 loop is CATARGSSGLRGSYNEQFF. The covered CDR3 bases are TGTGCCACCGCGAGGGGGTCTAGCGGGTTGCGAGGATCCTACAATGAG.

Concerning this clone itself: The read comes to an end 3 residues before the CDR3 does, leaving the germline J gene to fill in the end. The chain links TRBV7-9 to TRBJ2-7, with 13 bases lining up with TRBD2. Germline CDR1 reads SEHNR; CDR2 reads FQNEAQ (reference sequence). This CDR3 contains 14 residues. V was clipped by 5 bases and J by 6 bases; unmatched bases: 4. CDR3 in amino acids: CASSLTSGRFEQYF. Partial CDR3 DNA: TGTGCCAGCAGCCTGACTAGCGGGAGGTTCGAG.

As to this clone: The read comes to an end 3 residues before the CDR3 does, leaving the germline J gene to fill in the end. This chain joins TRBV19 and TRBJ2-4, with 7 bases aligning to TRBD1. The CDR3 contains 16 residues. Germline CDR1 reads LNHDA; CDR2 reads SQIVND (reference sequence). Germline trimming cut 1 base from V and 0 bases from J; bases unmatched to any gene: 3. The CDR3 sequence: CASSIGQGVAKNIQYF. CDR3 DNA (partial): TGTGCCAGTAGTATAGGACAGGGTGTAGCCAAAAACATT.

CDR3 amino acids: CASWGESRDYPYNEQFF. The sequenced CDR3 bases are TGTGCCAGCTGGGGGGAAAGCCGGGACTACCCCTACAATGAG. The V gene is TRBV12-3 or TRBV12-4, the J gene TRBJ2-1; TRBD2 aligns across 7 bases. The read terminates 3 residues ahead of where the CDR3 ends, so the germline J gene completes it. V gave up 8 bases and J gave up 2 bases; unmatched junction bases: 15. The CDR3 loop spans 17 amino acids.

CDR3 residues: CASSLSETQYF. CDR3 DNA, as far as it was read: TGTGCCAGCAGCTTGAGCGAGACC. The rearrangement uses TRBV7-9 and TRBJ2-5; no definite D call. The CDR3 goes on 3 residues after the read ends, and that part is filled in from the germline J gene. Germline CDR1 reads SEHNR; CDR2 reads FQNEAQ (reference sequence). Trimming pared 3 bases from V and 5 bases from J, leaving 4 bases between. This CDR3 is built from 11 residues.

Note on this clone: The read gets to within 3 residues of the CDR3 end, and the germline J gene fills in the rest. The chain links TRBV6-2 or TRBV6-3 to TRBJ1-2, with TRBD1 matching over 7 bases. J was trimmed by 4 bases and V by 6 bases; bases with no gene match: 8. This CDR3 region has 14 residues. Germline V gene sequence: CDR1 MNHEY, CDR2 SVGEGT. The sequenced CDR3 bases are TGTGCCAGCAGACAACAGGGGACATCCTATGGC. This translates into CASRQQGTSYG. The full CDR3 protein is CASRQQGTSYGYTF.

On this clone itself: With the read ending 3 residues before the CDR3 end, the germline J gene is used to fill in that end. V gene TRBV18 combines with J gene TRBJ2-2; 7 bases match TRBD2. Per germline, CDR1 KGHSH and CDR2 LQKENI. Unmatched junction bases numbered 9, after V lost 4 bases and J lost 4 bases. There are 16 residues in the CDR3. The part of the CDR3 DNA that was read is TGTGCCAGCTCACGAGCCCCCCAGCGGGGCACCGGGGAG. Translation: CASSRAPQRGTGE. The full CDR3 is CASSRAPQRGTGELFF.

About this clone: The CDR3 goes on 3 residues after the read ends, and that part is filled in from the germline J gene. The chain carries TRBV10-2 and TRBJ2-1; 7 nucleotides agree with TRBD2. Germline lookup yields CDR1 WSHSY and CDR2 SAAADI. The CDR3 sequence is 20 residues long. The V gene end was trimmed by 4 bases and the J gene end by 0 bases; junction bases not matched to a gene: 18. The sequenced part of the CDR3 DNA is TGCGCCAGCAGTGGCCTTAAAAAGAGCTTTCTAGCGGTCTCCTACAATGAG. Its protein is CASSGLKKSFLAVSYNE. In full, the CDR3 is CASSGLKKSFLAVSYNEQFF.

The CDR3 here is CASSSGLAGITSNEQFF. CDR3 DNA (partial): TGTGCCAGCAGCTCGGGACTAGCGGGAATAACTTCCAATGAG. This chain uses TRBV7-3 with TRBJ2-1, with TRBD2 identical over 13 bases. The read comes to an end 3 residues before the CDR3 does, leaving the germline J gene to fill in the end. Per germline, CDR1 SGHTA and CDR2 FQGTGA. V lost 4 bases, J lost 6 bases, and 9 bases stayed unmatched. The CDR3 consists of 17 residues.

The sequenced CDR3 bases are TGTGCCAGCTCACCAGGCGGACAGGTAAAGGATGGC. It translates to CASSPGGQVKDG. The full CDR3 sequence reads CASSPGGQVKDGYTF. The chain joins TRBV18 to TRBJ1-2; 7 bases are shared with TRBD1. The read terminates 3 residues before the CDR3 end, so the remaining end is supplied by the germline J gene. The V gene end was trimmed by 2 bases and the J gene end by 6 bases; junction bases not matched to a gene: 9. Germline V gene data show CDR1 as KGHSH and CDR2 as LQKENI. The CDR3 spans 15 residues. Based on the CDR3 plus reference TRBV18 and TRBJ1-2, the full variable domain is NAGVMQNPRHLVRRRGQEARLRCSPMKGHSHVYWYRQLPEEGLKFMVYLQKENIIDESGMPKERFSAEFPKEGPSILRIQQVVRGDSAAYFCASSPGGQVKDGYTFGSGTRLTVV.

CDR3 DNA (partial): TGTGCCAGCAGCTTATTGCGAACTGGGGCCAACGTC. Its translation: CASSLLRTGANV. The entire CDR3 reads CASSLLRTGANVLTF. The rearrangement uses TRBV7-2 and TRBJ2-6, with D hard to call. The missing CDR3 end, 3 residues past where the read stops, is filled in from the germline J gene. This CDR3 comprises 15 residues. The V gene's germline CDR1 is SGHTA and CDR2 FQGNSA. V lost 2 bases and J lost 2, with 7 bases in between. The complete variable domain, with remaining parts taken from reference TRBV7-2 and TRBJ2-6, reads GAGVSQSPSNKVTEKGKDVELRCDPISGHTALYWYRQSLGQGLEFLIYFQGNSAPDKSGLPSDRFSAERTGGSVSTLTIQRTQQEDSAVYLCASSLLRTGANVLTFGAGSRLTVL.

Note on this clone: The sequence runs out 3 residues before the end of the CDR3; the remainder is reconstructed from the germline J gene. The chain uses TRBV18 and TRBJ1-3; TRBD1 aligns across 7 bases. Germline V gene sequence: CDR1 KGHSH, CDR2 LQKENI. The CDR3 consists of 16 residues. Trimming removed 3 bases from V and 0 bases from J; junction bases left unmatched: 5. CDR3 loop: CASSPGRGFSGNTIYF. The sequenced part of the CDR3 DNA is TGTGCCAGCTCACCCGGCAGGGGGTTCTCTGGAAACACC.

Comment on this clone: The read falls 3 residues short of the CDR3 end, and the missing part is taken from the germline J gene. This chain connects TRBV7-3 to TRBJ2-1; perhaps TRBD2 as D (6 bases). Looked up from germline, CDR1 is SGHTA and CDR2 is FQGTGA. The CDR3 is 16 amino acids. V lost 5 bases and J 8 bases, leaving 22 bases between the germline ends. CDR3 DNA (partial): TGTGCCAGCAGCCCCGGCGGGCCTAGCGTTAGGGATGAG. It codes for CASSPGGPSVRDE. From start to end, the CDR3 is CASSPGGPSVRDEQFF. Based on the CDR3 plus reference TRBV7-3 and TRBJ2-1, the full variable domain is GAGVSQTPSNKVTEKGKYVELRCDPISGHTALYWYRQSLGQGPEFLIYFQGTGAADDSGLPNDRFFAVRPEGSVSTLKIQRTERGDSAVYLCASSPGGPSVRDEQFFGPGTRLTVL.

A note on this clone: The read stops 3 residues short of the end of the CDR3; the missing end is completed from the germline J gene. The chain recombines TRBV18 with TRBJ2-7, with TRBD2 matching 9 bases. Germline CDR1 KGHSH, CDR2 LQKENI. The CDR3 length is 15 residues. The junction had 6 bases not matched to a gene; V was cut back by 0 bases and J by 6 bases. The CDR3 is CASSPPGLARGEQYF. Partial CDR3 DNA: TGTGCCAGCTCACCACCAGGACTAGCGCGTGGCGAG.

Of note for this clone: The read falls 3 residues short of the CDR3 end, and the missing part is taken from the germline J gene. The chain carries TRBV18 and TRBJ2-1; 7 bases agree with TRBD1. V lost 2 bases, J lost 5 bases, and 6 bases stayed unmatched. The germline V gene encodes CDR1 KGHSH and CDR2 LQKENI. The CDR3 spans 15 residues. The CDR3 bases that were read are TGTGCCAGCTCACCAACAGGGGTAGGGGACAATGAG. Translating gives CASSPTGVGDNE. The CDR3 reads in full as CASSPTGVGDNEQFF.

Details on this clone: With the read ending 3 residues before the CDR3 end, the germline J gene is used to fill in that end. The rearrangement joins TRBV30 to TRBJ2-1; D is uncertain. Trimming pared 1 base from V and 8 bases from J, leaving 9 bases between. Looked up from germline, CDR1 is GTSNPN and CDR2 is SVGIG (reference sequence). The CDR3 is 12 residues long. The CDR3 sequence: CAWSALSDEQFF. Partial CDR3 DNA: TGTGCCTGGAGTGCCCTCTCCGATGAG.